This TCR beta chain was sequenced in a study of blood T cell repertoires in COVID-19 (dated by TCRdb to 2018 to 2020). A note on the overall study: Samples covering the acute and convalescent phases of COVID-19 were provided by collaborators in the United States, Italy and Spain. The repertoires were released in a freely available public database meant as a resource for research on the immune response to SARS-CoV-2. A de-identified subject ID, COVID-19 status, age in years and sex were almost always included in the sample metadata. The prospective study material was composed of cDNA or gDNA derived from T cells, B-cell-depleted T cells, or PBMCs. The samples were drawn from the first 160 participants of the ongoing ImmuneRACE study and from under 1,500 subjects provided by 6 global collaborators. Where HLA class I and class II types were available, the types were taken from metadata supplied by the sample provider, not from assay-based typing. Deeply sampled blood TCRbeta repertoires from subjects exposed to, actively infected with, or recovered from COVID-19 were included in the dataset. What the research found in general, with its limitations: Clinical and demographic metadata were provided uncurated, with the amount varying by source and participant.

Spanning cysteine to phenylalanine, the CDR3 consists of 19 amino acids. Only CDR3 DNA is held: 57 bases, read in frame from base 1. V is reduced by 0 bases and J by 4 bases, leaving a spacing of 22 bases between them. From a lookup of the germline V gene, CDR1 and CDR2 are MNHNS and SASEGT. Collaborating institutions collected whole blood in K2EDTA tubes following their own protocols. For TCRbeta analysis, collaborator samples were shipped as frozen whole blood, as isolated PBMCs, or as DNA extracted from either sample type. TCRbeta CDR3 regions were amplified from genomic DNA using the immunoSEQ Assay, a bias-controlled multiplex PCR. Concerning the study's data processing: The number of nucleated cells in each sample was estimated by amplification of reference gene primers within the assay. Sequence reads were collapsed and filtered to measure the absolute abundance of every unique TCRbeta CDR3 rearrangement. For each sample, productive Simpson clonality was calculated as the square root of Simpson's diversity index across productive rearrangements. In its TCRdb copy, this immuneACCESS table keeps in-frame sequences only and misses some clones. Where compared with another copy, unresolved V genes explain less than half of these, and the others have no known cause. V, J and clone size derive from that table, while D and trimming were established from the DNA sequence. The sample contains under 300,000 clones, 86% of them found a single time. The ten largest clones take up 3.6% of the sample.

In the case of this clone: Its antigen target is currently unknown. Nothing much larger sits one base from this clone, and base qualities are not available.

This TCR derives from a man younger than 30 with active or convalescent COVID-19. Sequences were obtained from peripheral blood. Here the chain combines TRBV6-1 and TRBJ2-1; the D gene is possibly TRBD1, with 5 bases matching. DNA sequence: TGTGCCAGCAGTGAAGCCGTGTACAGGACCCAACAGACTTACAATGAGCAGTTCTTC. It codes for CASSEAVYRTQQTYNEQFF.